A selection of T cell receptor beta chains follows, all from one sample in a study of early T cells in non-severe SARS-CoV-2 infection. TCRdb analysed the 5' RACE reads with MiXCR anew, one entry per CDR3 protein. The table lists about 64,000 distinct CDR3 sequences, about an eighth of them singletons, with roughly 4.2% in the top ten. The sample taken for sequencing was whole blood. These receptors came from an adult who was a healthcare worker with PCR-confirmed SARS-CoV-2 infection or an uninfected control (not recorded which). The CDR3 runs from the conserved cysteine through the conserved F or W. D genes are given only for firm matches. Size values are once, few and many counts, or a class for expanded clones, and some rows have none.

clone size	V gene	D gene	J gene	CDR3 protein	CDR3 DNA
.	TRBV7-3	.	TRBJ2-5	CASSLISQETQYF	TGTGCCAGCAGCTTAATCAGCCAAGAGACCCAGTACTTC
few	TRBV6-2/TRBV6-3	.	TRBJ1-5	CASSYDGYNQPQHF	TGTGCCAGCAGTTACGATGGTTACAATCAGCCCCAGCATTTT
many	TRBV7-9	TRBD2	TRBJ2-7	CASSPRGVLVNEQYF	TGTGCCAGCAGCCCGCGGGGGGTCCTTGTGAACGAGCAGTACTTC
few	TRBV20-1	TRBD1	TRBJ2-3	CSAGGGQGVTDTQYF	TGCAGTGCTGGAGGGGGACAGGGAGTGACAGATACGCAGTATTTT
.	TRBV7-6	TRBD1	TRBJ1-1	CASSFSSQGAGTEAFF	TGTGCCAGCAGCTTCAGTTCTCAGGGGGCGGGTACTGAAGCTTTCTTT
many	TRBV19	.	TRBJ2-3	CASSMQGGGTDTQYF	TGTGCCAGTAGTATGCAGGGGGGAGGGACAGATACGCAGTATTTT
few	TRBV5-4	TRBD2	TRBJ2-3	CASSLKLGLAVSDTQYF	TGTGCCAGCAGCTTAAAGTTAGGACTAGCGGTTTCGGATACGCAGTATTTT
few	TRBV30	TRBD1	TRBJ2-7	CASQGSGGVKGYEQYF	TGTGCCTCCCAAGGGTCAGGGGGCGTGAAGGGATACGAGCAGTACTTC
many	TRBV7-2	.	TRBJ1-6	CASSPPGTRASSPLHF	TGTGCCAGCAGCCCCCCCGGGACCAGGGCGAGTTCACCCCTCCACTTT
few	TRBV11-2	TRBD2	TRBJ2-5	CASSLGGVAGSGTQYF	TGTGCCAGCAGCTTAGGAGGTGTAGCGGGGAGCGGGACCCAGTACTTC
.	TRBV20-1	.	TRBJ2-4	CSASTTALAKNIQYF	TGCAGTGCTAGCACGACAGCGCTAGCCAAAAACATTCAGTACTTC
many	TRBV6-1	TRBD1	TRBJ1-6	CASSERPDRGRDNSPLHF	TGTGCCAGCAGTGAACGACCGGACAGGGGCCGAGATAATTCACCCCTCCACTTT
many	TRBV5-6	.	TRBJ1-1	CASSVAGEAEAFF	TGTGCCAGCAGCGTCGCAGGGGAGGCTGAAGCTTTCTTT
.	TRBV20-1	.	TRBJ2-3	CSARDPTDTQYF	TGCAGTGCTAGAGATCCAACAGATACGCAGTATTTT
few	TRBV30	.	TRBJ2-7	CAWSVTGFSYEQYF	TGTGCCTGGAGTGTAACAGGCTTCTCCTACGAGCAGTACTTC
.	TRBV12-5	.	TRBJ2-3	CASGLGGTDTQYF	TGTGCTAGTGGTTTGGGGGGAACAGATACGCAGTATTTT
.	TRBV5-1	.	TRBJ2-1	CASSLDRLTGGDEQFF	TGCGCCAGCAGCTTGGACCGATTGACAGGTGGCGATGAGCAGTTCTTC
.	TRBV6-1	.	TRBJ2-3	CASRAGGTDTQYF	TGTGCCAGCAGGGCAGGGGGCACAGATACGCAGTATTTT
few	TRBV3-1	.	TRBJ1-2	CASSSDAGSYGYTF	TGTGCCAGCAGCTCAGACGCCGGGAGCTATGGCTACACCTTC
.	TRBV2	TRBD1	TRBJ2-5	CASTLTGIQETQYF	TGTGCCAGCACCTTGACAGGGATACAAGAGACCCAGTACTTC
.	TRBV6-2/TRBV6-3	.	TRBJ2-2	CASRDGELFF	TGTGCCAGCAGAGACGGGGAGCTGTTTTTT
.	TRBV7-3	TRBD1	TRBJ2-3	CASSPTGRDTQYF	TGTGCCAGCAGCCCGACAGGGAGAGATACGCAGTATTTT
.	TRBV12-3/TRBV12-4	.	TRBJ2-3	CASSPIRTDTQYF	TGTGCCAGCAGTCCTATACGCACAGATACGCAGTATTTT
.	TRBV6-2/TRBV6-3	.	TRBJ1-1	CASSPEREAFF	TGTGCCAGCAGTCCCGAGAGGGAAGCTTTCTTT
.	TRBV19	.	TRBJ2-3	CASSDNTDTQYF	TGTGCCAGTAGTGACAACACAGATACGCAGTATTTT
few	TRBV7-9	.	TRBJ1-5	CASSDRWENQPQHF	TGTGCCAGCAGTGACAGGTGGGAGAATCAGCCCCAGCATTTT
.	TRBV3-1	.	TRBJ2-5	CASSQSGVSETQYF	TGTGCCAGCAGCCAATCGGGGGTATCAGAGACCCAGTACTTC
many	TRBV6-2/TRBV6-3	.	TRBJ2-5	CASSYRWLEETQYF	TGTGCCAGCAGTTACCGTTGGCTTGAGGAGACCCAGTACTTC
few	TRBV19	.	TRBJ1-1	CASSIGSYTEAFF	TGTGCCAGTAGTATCGGTAGTTACACTGAAGCTTTCTTT
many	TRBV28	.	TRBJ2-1	CASGPLQFF	TGTGCCAGCGGCCCCTTGCAGTTCTTC
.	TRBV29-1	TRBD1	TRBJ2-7	CSVEVGQPYEQYF	TGCAGCGTTGAAGTGGGACAGCCCTACGAGCAGTACTTC